This note documents a single TCR beta chain sequence. The data are from a study of T cells expressing NK-cell markers. Turning to the study itself: According to the study, TCR beta repertoires originated from sorted CD3+CD56+NKG2C+, CD3+CD56+NKG2C- and CD3+CD56-NKG2C+ T cells.

No DNA is given; TCRdb re-called the 5' RACE reads and lists each CDR3 protein once. The sample includes around 110,000 distinct CDR3 sequences. From germline, CDR1 is SGHAT and CDR2 FQNNGV. CDR3 size: 15 residues. The TCR originated in a woman between 18 and 70 years old in good health. The sequenced sample consisted of blood T cells: a sorted CD56 or NKG2C T cell subset, CD4+ or CD8+ T cells, or bulk PBMC T cells (not recorded which). The rearrangement links TRBV11-2 to TRBJ2-3. CDR3 sequence reads: CASSLDWVHTDTQYF. The entire variable domain, with the rest obtained from reference TRBV11-2 and TRBJ2-3, is as follows: EAGVAQSPRYKIIEKRQSVAFWCNPISGHATLYWYQQILGQGPKLLIQFQNNGVVDDSQLPKDRFSAERLKGVDSTLKIQPAKLEDSAVYLCASSLDWVHTDTQYFGPGTRLTVL.